The rows below give T cell receptor beta chains drawn from one sample of a study of T-cell memory formation after mild COVID-19. Using its own MiXCR run on the 5' RACE reads, TCRdb lists one record per CDR3 protein. Of 150,000 to 200,000 distinct CDR3 sequences listed, roughly 16% were seen once; the top ten hold around 1.9%. The sequenced sample consisted of PBMCs or a T cell subset sorted from them (not recorded which). The receptors shown here come from an adult woman who had mild COVID-19 (a few samples of this study predate the infection). Cell type and time point are not known. Each CDR3 is given with its conserved first and last residue. The D gene is left open where the match is weak. Not every row has a clone size; where given, it reads once, few, many or a size class.

v_gene	j_gene	abundance	d_gene	CDR3nt	CDR3aa
TRBV5-4	TRBJ1-1	.	TRBD1	TGTGCCAGCAGCTTGGGGGGACAGGGGGCCGCTGAAGCTTTCTTT	CASSLGGQGAAEAFF
TRBV6-5	TRBJ1-1	.	.	TGTGCCAGCAAGGGGTTGGCAGTGAACACTGAAGCTTTCTTT	CASKGLAVNTEAFF
TRBV18	TRBJ1-2	.	.	TGTGCCAGCTCACCTGACATTGACTATGGCTACACCTTC	CASSPDIDYGYTF
TRBV20-1	TRBJ2-3	many	TRBD1	TGCAGTGCTCCCGACAGGGGACTGGATACGCAGTATTTT	CSAPDRGLDTQYF
TRBV7-2	TRBJ2-7	many	TRBD2	TGTGCCAGCAGCATTAGCGGGATCTCGGCCCACGAGCAGTACTTC	CASSISGISAHEQYF
TRBV12-3/TRBV12-4	TRBJ2-3	many	TRBD2	TGTGCCAGCAGCTTTTCTAGCGGGGTTACAGATACGCAGTATTTT	CASSFSSGVTDTQYF
TRBV12-3/TRBV12-4	TRBJ2-7	few	.	TGTGCCAGCAGTTTAACCCCCACGGGTGAGCGATACGAGCAGTACTTC	CASSLTPTGERYEQYF
TRBV27	TRBJ2-1	.	.	TGTGCCAGCTTCCAGAGGTATGAGCAGTTCTTC	CASFQRYEQFF
TRBV19	TRBJ2-3	few	.	TGTGCCAGTAAGGATCGGAGCGGGCCTAGCACAGATACGCAGTATTTT	CASKDRSGPSTDTQYF
TRBV5-4	TRBJ1-2	.	.	TGTGCCAGCAGCCCCCCGTCCGGTGGCTATGGCTACACCTTC	CASSPPSGGYGYTF
TRBV20-1	TRBJ1-2	few	.	TGCAGTGCTAGGTCAGGGGCCACGAGGGGCTACACCTTC	CSARSGATRGYTF
TRBV4-1	TRBJ1-4	.	.	TGCGCCAGCAGCCGGGGGCCGTCGGGTTCAGGGGAAGGAATGGAACTTTTTTTT	CASSRGPSGSGEGMELFF
TRBV6-2/TRBV6-3	TRBJ1-1	few	.	TGTGCCAGCACCGAAGGGGGGGGCACTGAAGCTTTCTTT	CASTEGGGTEAFF
TRBV12-3/TRBV12-4	TRBJ2-7	many	TRBD1	TGTGCCAGCAGTTCCCCCGTCGGACAGGGGGCTTACGAGCAGTACTTC	CASSSPVGQGAYEQYF
TRBV7-3	TRBJ2-3	.	.	TGTGCCAGCAGCTCGGGAGTAAGCTTCACCACAGATACGCAGTATTTT	CASSSGVSFTTDTQYF
TRBV15	TRBJ2-3	.	.	TGTGCCACCAGCAGTGGCGAGGAACAGGGCCTCCGTGATACGCAGTATTTT	CATSSGEEQGLRDTQYF
TRBV2	TRBJ2-2	.	.	TGTGCCAGCAGTGAAGAGGCGGGGTTGGAGCTGTTTTTT	CASSEEAGLELFF
TRBV5-1	TRBJ2-7	.	TRBD2	TGCGCCAGCAGCAGGACTAGCGCTTCCTACGAGCAGTACTTC	CASSRTSASYEQYF
TRBV11-1	TRBJ2-5	few	TRBD2	TGTGCCAGCAGCCCCCAAGGGCGGGGGGAGACCCAGTACTTC	CASSPQGRGETQYF
TRBV5-1	TRBJ1-1	few	TRBD1	TGCGCCAGCAGCGGAGGGGACAGCTCACCCGGAATGGGGACTGAAGCTTTCTTT	CASSGGDSSPGMGTEAFF
TRBV5-1	TRBJ2-5	many	.	TGTGCCAGCAGTTCACAAGAGACCCAGTACTTC	CASSSQETQYF
TRBV15	TRBJ2-5	few	TRBD2	TGTGCCACCGCGGGGGGGCTGGCAGAGACCCAGTACTTC	CATAGGLAETQYF
TRBV5-1	TRBJ2-1	.	TRBD1	TGCGCCAGCAGCTTCCGGGACAGCTACAATGAGCAGTTCTTC	CASSFRDSYNEQFF
TRBV7-2	TRBJ2-7	few	.	TGTGCCAGCAGCTCCTTGGTGCGGAACCAGCAATACGAGCAGTACTTC	CASSSLVRNQQYEQYF
TRBV19	TRBJ2-1	few	TRBD2	TGTGCCAGTTCACTCGGGGGGGGCACTCAGTACAATGAGCAGTTCTTC	CASSLGGGTQYNEQFF
TRBV3-1	TRBJ2-4	.	TRBD1	TGTGCCAGCAGTCAGGGGGTTGCCAAAAACATTCAGTACTTC	CASSQGVAKNIQYF
TRBV4-2	TRBJ2-1	.	TRBD1	TGTGCCAGCAGCCAATTCGGGACAGGGGACAATGAGCAGTTCTTC	CASSQFGTGDNEQFF
TRBV7-2	TRBJ2-1	few	TRBD1	TGTGCCAGCAGGTCGGGTGTGAGGGGGCGGTACAATGAGCAGTTCTTC	CASRSGVRGRYNEQFF
TRBV11-2	TRBJ2-3	few	.	TGTGCCAGCAGCTTTTTAGGGGGAGTCAGCGGGGAAACGCAGTATTTT	CASSFLGGVSGETQYF
TRBV20-1	TRBJ1-2	.	TRBD1	TGCAGTTCACAGGGGGCGCGTGGCTACACCTTC	CSSQGARGYTF
TRBV5-1	TRBJ2-2	few	.	TGCGCCAGCAGCTTACCCGGGAGCACCGGGGAGCTGTTTTTT	CASSLPGSTGELFF
TRBV6-6	TRBJ2-1	few	.	TGTGCCAGCCTTCTCCAGAGCTCCTACAATGAGCAGTTCTTC	CASLLQSSYNEQFF
TRBV18	TRBJ2-3	medium-sized	.	TGTGCCAGCAGCCCTAGCACAGATACGCAGTATTTT	CASSPSTDTQYF
TRBV3-1	TRBJ2-7	.	TRBD2	TGTGCCAGCAGCCAAGATGGACTAGCGGGGTACGAGCAGTACTTC	CASSQDGLAGYEQYF
TRBV4-1	TRBJ2-2	.	TRBD1	TGCGCCAGCAGCCTAAGAACCGGGACAGGGGAGGCCACCGGGGAGCTGTTTTTT	CASSLRTGTGEATGELFF
TRBV6-5	TRBJ1-6	.	.	TGTGCCAGCAGTTATCAGCAGGCGTATTCACCCCTCCACTTT	CASSYQQAYSPLHF
TRBV5-1	TRBJ1-6	.	.	TGCGCCAGCAGCTTGGTAGGCCGTACCTTGGTTTATAATTCACCCCTCCACTTT	CASSLVGRTLVYNSPLHF